This passage covers 11 T cell receptor beta chains from one sample sequenced in a study of T-cell memory formation after mild COVID-19. TCRdb re-called the 5' RACE reads with MiXCR, one entry per CDR3 protein. Found here are roughly 110,000 distinct CDR3 sequences, roughly 14% of them singletons; the top ten hold 35% to 50%. Sequencing was done on a sample of PBMCs or a T cell subset sorted from them (not recorded which). Receptor source: a young man who had mild COVID-19 (a few samples of this study predate the infection). Cell type and time point are not known.

This rearrangement joins TRBV13 to TRBJ2-3, with D uncertain. In germline, CDR1 is PRHDT, CDR2 FYEKMQ (reference sequence). The CDR3 is 14 amino acids. V shed 2 bases and J shed 0 bases, with 6 bases lying between them. CDR3 bases: TGTGCCAGCAGCTTATCCGGGAGCACAGATACGCAGTATTTT. Residues: CASSLSGSTDTQYF.

This clonotype was observed a single time. The rearrangement joins TRBV15 to TRBJ1-1; possible D gene TRBD1, 6 bases. This CDR3 is 13 amino acids long. The germline V gene has CDR1 LNHNV and CDR2 YYDKDF (reference sequence). V lost 8 bases and J lost 0, with 10 bases in between. Here the CDR3 reads CATLDSMNTEAFF. The DNA for the CDR3 is TGTGCCACCTTGGACAGCATGAACACTGAAGCTTTCTTT.

This clonotype was picked up many times. The chain combines TRBV4-3 with TRBJ1-5, with 10 bases aligning to TRBD1. The V gene's germline CDR1 is LGHNA and CDR2 YSLEER. The CDR3 contains 15 residues. The V and J ends lost 0 bases and 7 bases, in that order; junction bases with no gene match: 3. CDR3 amino acids: CASSQDWTGGQPQHF. The CDR3 bases are TGCGCCAGCAGCCAAGACTGGACAGGGGGGCAGCCCCAGCATTTT.

A few counts support this clonotype. The chain couples TRBV27 to TRBJ2-5, with D unresolved. The germline V gene encodes CDR1 MNHEY and CDR2 SMNVEV (reference sequence). This CDR3 contains 12 residues. The V gene lost 2 bases and the J gene lost 0 bases, with 1 base spanning the gap. CDR3 in DNA: TGTGCCAGCAGTTTAAACCAAGAGACCCAGTACTTC. It encodes CASSLNQETQYF.

The gene calls are TRBV12-3 or TRBV12-4 and TRBJ2-1; TRBD2 might be the D (5 bases). V lost 5 bases and J 5 bases, leaving 16 bases between the germline ends. The CDR3 loop spans 15 amino acids. The CDR3 DNA reads TGTGCCAGCAGTGAGCCGGGAAGAGCCCACAATGAGCAGTTCTTC. Its translation: CASSEPGRAHNEQFF.

This rearrangement joins TRBV20-1 to TRBJ1-1, with no clear D. CDR1 is DFQATT, CDR2 SNEGSKA, per germline (reference sequence). The CDR3 loop spans 15 amino acids. V dropped 1 base and J dropped 3 bases, with 15 bases sitting between them. CDR3 sequence reads: CSARAGGAGDTEAFF. The DNA of the CDR3 is TGCAGTGCTAGAGCGGGTGGTGCCGGCGACACTGAAGCTTTCTTT.

The chain links TRBV18 to TRBJ2-1; TRBD2 might be the D (5 bases). V was shortened by 3 bases and J by 6 bases, with 9 bases between the two germline ends. The CDR3 has 13 amino acids. Germline assignment: CDR1 KGHSH and CDR2 LQKENI. The CDR3 DNA reads TGTGCCAGCTCACCCTGGGCGGGCAATGAGCAGTTCTTC. This sequence encodes CASSPWAGNEQFF.

CDR3 sequence: CAIAGGTEAFF. CDR3 in DNA: TGTGCCATAGCTGGGGGCACTGAAGCTTTCTTT. The chain recombines TRBV10-3 with TRBJ1-1; TRBD1 might be the D (5 bases). The CDR3 covers 11 residues. V was pared by 9 bases and J by 4 bases, with 9 bases between. Germline lookup yields CDR1 ENHRY and CDR2 SYGVKD.

There are a few counts of this clonotype. This chain connects TRBV5-1 to TRBJ2-5; D call uncertain. Trimming stripped 2 bases from V and 1 base from J, with 9 bases between. The CDR3 extends over 14 amino acids. Germline values: CDR1 SGHRS, CDR2 YFSETQ. The CDR3 DNA follows: TGCGCCAGCAGCTTTTTCGGGTTCCAAGAGACCCAGTACTTC. Residues: CASSFFGFQETQYF.

This clonotype was counted a few times. J is TRBJ2-5 and V is TRBV20-1; possible D gene TRBD1, 5 bases. CDR1 is DFQATT, CDR2 SNEGSKA, per germline (reference sequence). Trimming pared 0 bases from V and 9 bases from J, leaving 14 bases between. This CDR3 contains 13 residues. CDR3 in amino acids: CSARDIGVEAQYF. The CDR3 bases are TGCAGTGCTAGAGATATAGGGGTGGAAGCCCAGTACTTC.

This chain links TRBV12-3 or TRBV12-4 with TRBJ2-3; tentatively, D is TRBD1 (5 bases). This CDR3 is 13 amino acids long. Trimming pared 7 bases from V and 1 base from J, leaving 9 bases between. CDR3 in DNA: TGTGCCAGCACCGCAGGGCGCACAGATACGCAGTATTTT. Translation: CASTAGRTDTQYF.